The TCR beta chain under discussion was sequenced for a study of spatial heterogeneity in lung cancer. Stated time point: sample taken at primary tumor resection. Study-wide results and caveats: The study found that expanded intratumoral alpha and beta TCR counts tracked tumor mutation counts. The counts of expanded TCRs, ubiquitous and regional, tracked ubiquitous and regional nonsynonymous mutations, respectively.

TCRdb re-analysed the 5' RACE reads in MiXCR, keeping a single row per CDR3 protein. The top ten hold roughly 12% of the sample, which has some 12,000 distinct CDR3 sequences, about 12% seen once. This CDR3 spans 14 amino acids. With 4 bases removed from V and 2 bases from J, the gap between germline ends came to 10 bases. This clonotype was detected many times. Its specificity is unknown. The TCR comes from a female donor with early-stage non-small cell lung cancer. Sequenced here: lung tumor tissue, sampled at surgery. This chain connects TRBV12-3 or TRBV12-4 to TRBJ2-3; no reliable D call. CDR3 bases: TGTGCCAGCAGTTCGCTGGTCAACACAGATACGCAGTATTTT. It encodes CASSSLVNTDTQYF.